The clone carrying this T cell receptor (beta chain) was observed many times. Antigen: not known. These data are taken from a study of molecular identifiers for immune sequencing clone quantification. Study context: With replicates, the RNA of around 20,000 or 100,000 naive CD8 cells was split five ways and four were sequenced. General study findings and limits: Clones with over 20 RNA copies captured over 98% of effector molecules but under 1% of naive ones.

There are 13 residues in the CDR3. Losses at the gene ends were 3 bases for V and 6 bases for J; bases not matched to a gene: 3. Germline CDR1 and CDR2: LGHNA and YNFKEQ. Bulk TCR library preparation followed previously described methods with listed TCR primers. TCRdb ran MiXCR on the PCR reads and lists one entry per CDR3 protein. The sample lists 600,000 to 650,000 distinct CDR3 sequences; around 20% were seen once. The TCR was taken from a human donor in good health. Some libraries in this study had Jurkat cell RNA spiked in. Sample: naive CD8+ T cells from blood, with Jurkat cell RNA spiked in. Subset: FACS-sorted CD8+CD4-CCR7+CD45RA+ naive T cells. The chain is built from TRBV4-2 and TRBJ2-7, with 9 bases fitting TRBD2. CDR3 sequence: CASSHPTSGEQYF. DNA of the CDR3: TGTGCCAGCAGCCACCCGACTAGCGGCGAGCAGTACTTC.